This TCR beta chain was retrieved from a study of blood T cell repertoires in COVID-19. Study information: T cells, B-cell-depleted T cells, or PBMCs supplied cDNA or gDNA.

Seattle enrolled patients during active infection and tracked them longitudinally. Per the study methods: Estimation of nucleated cell counts was performed using reference gene primer amplification. The protocol was immunoSEQ multiplex PCR, while the TCRdb copy is restricted to in-frame clones and leaves out a portion. The V and J calls and clone size come from that table; D and trimming were worked out from the DNA. The repertoire holds under 250,000 clones, with roughly three quarters as singletons. The CDR3 totals 13 residues. CDR1 and CDR2 (germline): GTSNPN, SVGIG (reference sequence). Trimming took off 3 bases at V and 7 bases at J, with 10 bases between the two ends.

This chain uses TRBV30 with TRBJ1-6, with D perhaps TRBD1 (5 bases). Specimen: peripheral blood. The source is a woman between 35 and 50 years old with COVID-19, enrolled during active disease. CDR3 bases: TGTGCCTGGAGGATAGGGGTAAATTCACCCCTCCACTTT. This gives the protein CAWRIGVNSPLHF.